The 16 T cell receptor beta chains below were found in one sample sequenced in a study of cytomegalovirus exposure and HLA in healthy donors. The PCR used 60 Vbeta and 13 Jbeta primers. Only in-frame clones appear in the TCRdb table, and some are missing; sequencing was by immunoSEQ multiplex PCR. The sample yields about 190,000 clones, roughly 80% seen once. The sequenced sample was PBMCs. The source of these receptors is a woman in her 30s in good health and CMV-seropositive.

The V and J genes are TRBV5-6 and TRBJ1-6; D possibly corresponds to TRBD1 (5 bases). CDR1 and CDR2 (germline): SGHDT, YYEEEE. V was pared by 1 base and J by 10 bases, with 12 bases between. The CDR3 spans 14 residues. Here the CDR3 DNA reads TGTGCCAGCAGCTTGAGGGGCAGCAAATCACCCCTCCACTTT. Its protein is CASSLRGSKSPLHF.

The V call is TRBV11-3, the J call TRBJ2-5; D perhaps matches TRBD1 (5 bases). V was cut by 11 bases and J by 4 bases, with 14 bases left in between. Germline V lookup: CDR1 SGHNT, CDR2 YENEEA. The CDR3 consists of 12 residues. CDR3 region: CAALRVSETQYF. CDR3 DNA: TGTGCCGCACTCAGGGTCTCAGAGACCCAGTACTTC.

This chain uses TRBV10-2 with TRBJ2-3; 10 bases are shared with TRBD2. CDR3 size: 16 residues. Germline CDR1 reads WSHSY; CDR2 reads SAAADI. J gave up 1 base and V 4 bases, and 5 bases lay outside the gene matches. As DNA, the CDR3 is TGCGCCAGCAGTGGAGCGGGAGGGTACCGCACAGATACGCAGTATTTT. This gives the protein CASSGAGGYRTDTQYF.

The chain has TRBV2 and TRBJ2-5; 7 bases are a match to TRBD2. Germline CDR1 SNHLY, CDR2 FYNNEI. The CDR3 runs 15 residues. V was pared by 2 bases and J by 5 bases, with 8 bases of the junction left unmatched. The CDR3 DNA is TGTGCCAGCAGTGAAAGGGGCGGGAGCGGCGAGACCCAGTACTTC. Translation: CASSERGGSGETQYF.

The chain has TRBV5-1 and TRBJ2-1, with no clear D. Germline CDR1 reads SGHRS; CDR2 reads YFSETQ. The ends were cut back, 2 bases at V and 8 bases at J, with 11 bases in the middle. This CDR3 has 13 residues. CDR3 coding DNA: TGCGCCAGCAGCTTCGCCCGGGTTGATGAGCAGTTCTTC. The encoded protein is CASSFARVDEQFF.

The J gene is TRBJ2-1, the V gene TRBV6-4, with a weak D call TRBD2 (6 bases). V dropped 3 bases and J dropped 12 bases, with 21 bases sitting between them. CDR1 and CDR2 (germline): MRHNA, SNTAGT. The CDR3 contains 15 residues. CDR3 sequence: CASSENSGMSGGQFF. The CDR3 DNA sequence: TGTGCCAGCAGTGAGAATAGCGGCATGTCAGGCGGGCAGTTCTTC.

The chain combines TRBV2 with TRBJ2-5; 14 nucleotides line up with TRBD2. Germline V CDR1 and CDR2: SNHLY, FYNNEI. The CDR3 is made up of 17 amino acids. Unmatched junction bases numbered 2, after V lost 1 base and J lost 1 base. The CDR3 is CASSEVGTSGSQETQYF. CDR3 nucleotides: TGTGCCAGCAGTGAAGTGGGGACTAGCGGGAGCCAAGAGACCCAGTACTTC. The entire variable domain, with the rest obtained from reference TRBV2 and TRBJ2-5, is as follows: EPEVTQTPSHQVTQMGQEVILRCVPISNHLYFYWYRQILGQKVEFLVSFYNNEISEKSEIFDDQFSVERPDGSNFTLKIRSTKLEDSAMYFCASSEVGTSGSQETQYFGPGTRLLVL.

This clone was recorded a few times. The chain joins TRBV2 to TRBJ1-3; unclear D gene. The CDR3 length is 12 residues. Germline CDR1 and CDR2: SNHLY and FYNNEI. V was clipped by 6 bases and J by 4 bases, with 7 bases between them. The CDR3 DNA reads TGTGCCAGCAGCGAGGAAGGAAACACCATATATTTT. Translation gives CASSEEGNTIYF.

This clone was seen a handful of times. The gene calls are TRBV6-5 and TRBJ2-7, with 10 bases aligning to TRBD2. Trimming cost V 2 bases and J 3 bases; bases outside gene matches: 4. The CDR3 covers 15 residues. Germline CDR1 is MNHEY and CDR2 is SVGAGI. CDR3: CASSYPQREGYEQYF. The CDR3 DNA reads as TGTGCCAGCAGTTACCCGCAGCGGGAGGGCTACGAGCAGTACTTC.

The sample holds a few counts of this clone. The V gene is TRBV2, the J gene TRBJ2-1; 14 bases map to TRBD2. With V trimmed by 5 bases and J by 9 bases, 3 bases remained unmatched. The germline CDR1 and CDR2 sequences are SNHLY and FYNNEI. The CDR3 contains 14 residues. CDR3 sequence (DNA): TGTGCCAGCAGTCCGGGACTAGCGGGAGTTGAGCAGTTCTTC. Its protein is CASSPGLAGVEQFF.

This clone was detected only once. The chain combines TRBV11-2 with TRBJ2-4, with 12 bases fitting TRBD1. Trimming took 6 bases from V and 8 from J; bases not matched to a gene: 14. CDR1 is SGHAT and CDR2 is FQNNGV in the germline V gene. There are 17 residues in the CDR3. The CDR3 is CASSASGTGGWRDIQYF. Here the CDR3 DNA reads TGTGCCAGCAGTGCGTCCGGGACAGGGGGCTGGAGGGACATTCAGTACTTC.

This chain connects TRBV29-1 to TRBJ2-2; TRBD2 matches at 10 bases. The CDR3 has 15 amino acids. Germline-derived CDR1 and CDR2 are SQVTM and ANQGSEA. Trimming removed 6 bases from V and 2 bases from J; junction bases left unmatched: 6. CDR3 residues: CSVGGTSANTGELFF. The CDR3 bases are TGCAGCGTGGGGGGGACTAGCGCCAACACCGGGGAGCTGTTTTTT.

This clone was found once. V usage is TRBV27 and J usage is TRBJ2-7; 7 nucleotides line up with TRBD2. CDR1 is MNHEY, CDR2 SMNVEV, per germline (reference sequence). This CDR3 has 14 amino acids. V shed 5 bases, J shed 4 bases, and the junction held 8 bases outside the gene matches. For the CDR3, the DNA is TGTGCCAGCAGTAGCGGGATCACCCCTTACGAGCAGTACTTC. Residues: CASSSGITPYEQYF.

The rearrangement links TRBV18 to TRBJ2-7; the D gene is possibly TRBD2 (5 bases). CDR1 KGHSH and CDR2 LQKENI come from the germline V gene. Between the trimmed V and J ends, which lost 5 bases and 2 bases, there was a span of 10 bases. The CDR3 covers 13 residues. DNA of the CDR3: TGTGCCAGCTCAAGGACGGGAACCTACGAGCAGTACTTC. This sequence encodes CASSRTGTYEQYF. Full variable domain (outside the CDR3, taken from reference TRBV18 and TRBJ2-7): NAGVMQNPRHLVRRRGQEARLRCSPMKGHSHVYWYRQLPEEGLKFMVYLQKENIIDESGMPKERFSAEFPKEGPSILRIQQVVRGDSAAYFCASSRTGTYEQYFGPGTRLTVT.

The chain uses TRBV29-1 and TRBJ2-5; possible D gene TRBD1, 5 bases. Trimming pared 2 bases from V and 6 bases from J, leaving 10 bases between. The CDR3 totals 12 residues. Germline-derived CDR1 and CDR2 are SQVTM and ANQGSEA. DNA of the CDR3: TGCAGCGTTGAAAGGGGCAGGAAGACCCAGTACTTC. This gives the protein CSVERGRKTQYF.

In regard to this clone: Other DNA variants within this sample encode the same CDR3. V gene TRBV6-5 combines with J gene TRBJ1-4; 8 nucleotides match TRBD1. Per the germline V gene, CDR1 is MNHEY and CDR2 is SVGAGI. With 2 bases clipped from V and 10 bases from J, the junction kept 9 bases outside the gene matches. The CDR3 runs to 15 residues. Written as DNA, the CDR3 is TGTGCCAGCAGTTACATCGGGACAGGAGTAGGAAAACTGTTTTTT. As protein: CASSYIGTGVGKLFF.